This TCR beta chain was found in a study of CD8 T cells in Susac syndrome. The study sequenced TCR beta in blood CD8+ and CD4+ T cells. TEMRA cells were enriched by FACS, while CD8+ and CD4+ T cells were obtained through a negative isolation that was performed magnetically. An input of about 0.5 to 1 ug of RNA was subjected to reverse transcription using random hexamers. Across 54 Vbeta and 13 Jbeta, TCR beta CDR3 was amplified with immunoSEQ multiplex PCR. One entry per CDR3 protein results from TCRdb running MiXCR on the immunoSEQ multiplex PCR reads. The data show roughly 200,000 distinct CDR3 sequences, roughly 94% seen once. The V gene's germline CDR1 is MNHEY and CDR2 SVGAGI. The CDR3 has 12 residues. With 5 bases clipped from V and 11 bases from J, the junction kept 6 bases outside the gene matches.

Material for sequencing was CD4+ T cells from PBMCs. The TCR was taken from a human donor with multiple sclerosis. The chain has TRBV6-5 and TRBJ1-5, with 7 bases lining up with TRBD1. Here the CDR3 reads CASSRAGGSQHF. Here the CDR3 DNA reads TGTGCCAGCAGTCGAGCAGGGGGTTCCCAGCATTTT.